This T cell receptor beta chain appears in the sequencing data of a study of shared clonotypes between healthy human individuals. The data were produced by immunoSEQ multiplex PCR, yet TCRdb's version contains in-frame clones alone and is incomplete. Among approximately 2,000,000 clones listed, roughly 90% were seen once. Donors included only healthy HIV-negative adults lacking recent acute infections or vaccinations. All the donors were Caucasian adults who lived in Nashville, Tennessee. The sample was naive CD4+ T cells from PBMCs. Subset of the sample: CD45RA+ positively selected. The receptor was isolated from a man aged 18 to 29 in good health. Some clones in this sample may be carry-over from other donors' samples.

The DNA for the CDR3 is TGCGCCAGCAGCTTCTCCGGGACAAAGGTGGATGAGCAGTTCTTC. Its translation: CASSFSGTKVDEQFF. The chain employs TRBV5-1 and TRBJ2-1; D possibly corresponds to TRBD1 (6 bases). The CDR3 contains 15 residues. Trimming removed 2 bases from V and 8 bases from J, with 17 bases in between. Germline V CDR1 and CDR2: SGHRS, YFSETQ. The complete variable domain, with remaining parts taken from reference TRBV5-1 and TRBJ2-1, reads KAGVTQTPRYLIKTRGQQVTLSCSPISGHRSVSWYQQTPGQGLQFLFEYFSETQRNKGNFPGRFSGRQFSNSRSEMNVSTLELGDSALYLCASSFSGTKVDEQFFGPGTRLTVL.